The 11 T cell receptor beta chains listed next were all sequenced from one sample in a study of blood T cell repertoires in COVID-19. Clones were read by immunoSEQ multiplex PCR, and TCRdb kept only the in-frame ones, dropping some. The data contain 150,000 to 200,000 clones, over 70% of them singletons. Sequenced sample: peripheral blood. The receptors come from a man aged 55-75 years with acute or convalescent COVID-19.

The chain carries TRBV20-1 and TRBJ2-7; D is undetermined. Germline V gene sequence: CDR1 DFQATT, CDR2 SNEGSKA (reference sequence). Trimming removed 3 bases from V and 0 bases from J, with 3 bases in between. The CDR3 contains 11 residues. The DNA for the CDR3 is TGCAGTGCTAGCAGCTCCTACGAGCAGTACTTC. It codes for CSASSSYEQYF.

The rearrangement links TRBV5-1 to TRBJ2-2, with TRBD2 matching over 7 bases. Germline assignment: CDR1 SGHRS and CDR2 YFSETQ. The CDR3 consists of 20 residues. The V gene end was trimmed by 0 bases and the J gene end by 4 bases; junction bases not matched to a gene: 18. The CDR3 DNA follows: TGCGCCAGCAGCTTGGCCACCGGAGCGGGAAGTCTTTCGGGCACCGGGGAGCTGTTTTTT. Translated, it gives CASSLATGAGSLSGTGELFF.

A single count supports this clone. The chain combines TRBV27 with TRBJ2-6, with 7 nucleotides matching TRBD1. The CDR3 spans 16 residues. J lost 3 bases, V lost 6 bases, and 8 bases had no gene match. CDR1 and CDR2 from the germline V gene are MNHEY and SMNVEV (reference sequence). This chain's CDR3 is CASRDRGRNGANVLTF. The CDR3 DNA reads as TGTGCCAGCAGAGATAGGGGGCGAAATGGGGCCAACGTCCTGACTTTC. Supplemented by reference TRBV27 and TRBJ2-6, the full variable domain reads EAQVTQNPRYLITVTGKKLTVTCSQNMNHEYMSWYRQDPGLGLRQIYYSMNVEVTDKGDVPEGYKVSRKEKRNFPLILESPSPNQTSLYFCASRDRGRNGANVLTFGAGSRLTVL.

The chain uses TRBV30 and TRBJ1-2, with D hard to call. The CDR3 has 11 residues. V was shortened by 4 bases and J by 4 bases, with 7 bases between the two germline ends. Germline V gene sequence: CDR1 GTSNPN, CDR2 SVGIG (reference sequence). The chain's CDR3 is CAWNQAYGYTF. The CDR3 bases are TGTGCCTGGAATCAGGCCTATGGCTACACCTTC.

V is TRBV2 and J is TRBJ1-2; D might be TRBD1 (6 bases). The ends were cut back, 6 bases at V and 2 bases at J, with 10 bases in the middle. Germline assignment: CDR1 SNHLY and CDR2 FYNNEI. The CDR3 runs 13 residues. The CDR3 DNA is TGTGCCAGCAGCGGGGGGGCGAACTATGGCTACACCTTC. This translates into CASSGGANYGYTF.

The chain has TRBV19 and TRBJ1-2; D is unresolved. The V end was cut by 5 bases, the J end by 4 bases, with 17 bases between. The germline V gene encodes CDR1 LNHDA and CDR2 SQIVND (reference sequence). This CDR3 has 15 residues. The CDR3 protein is CASSAGEQTTYGYTF. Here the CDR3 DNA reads TGTGCCAGTAGTGCCGGGGAACAAACAACCTATGGCTACACCTTC.

The CDR3 protein is CASSPASTSKDTQYF. Written as DNA, the CDR3 is TGTGCCAGCAGCCCAGCTAGCACCTCTAAAGATACGCAGTATTTT. The V gene is TRBV28, the J gene TRBJ2-3; maybe TRBD2 (5 bases). Germline lookup yields CDR1 MDHEN and CDR2 SYDVKM. The CDR3 sequence is 15 residues long. With 6 bases removed from V and 5 bases from J, the gap between germline ends came to 18 bases.

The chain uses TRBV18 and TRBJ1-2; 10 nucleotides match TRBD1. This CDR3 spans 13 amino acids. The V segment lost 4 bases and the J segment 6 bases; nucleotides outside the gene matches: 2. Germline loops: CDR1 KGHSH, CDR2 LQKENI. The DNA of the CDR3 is TGTGCCAGCTCACTCGGGACAGGGGATGGCTACACCTTC. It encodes CASSLGTGDGYTF. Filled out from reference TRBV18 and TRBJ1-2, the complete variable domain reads NAGVMQNPRHLVRRRGQEARLRCSPMKGHSHVYWYRQLPEEGLKFMVYLQKENIIDESGMPKERFSAEFPKEGPSILRIQQVVRGDSAAYFCASSLGTGDGYTFGSGTRLTVV.

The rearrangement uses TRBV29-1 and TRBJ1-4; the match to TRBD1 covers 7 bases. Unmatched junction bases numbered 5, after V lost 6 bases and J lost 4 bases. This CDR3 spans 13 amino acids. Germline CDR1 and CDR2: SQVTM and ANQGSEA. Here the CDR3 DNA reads TGCAGCGTCGTACAGGGGATTAATGAAAAACTGTTTTTT. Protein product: CSVVQGINEKLFF. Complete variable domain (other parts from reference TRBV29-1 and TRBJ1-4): SAVISQKPSRDICQRGTSLTIQCQVDSQVTMMFWYRQQPGQSLTLIATANQGSEATYESGFVIDKFPISRPNLTFSTLTVSNMSPEDSSIYLCSVVQGINEKLFFGSGTQLSVL.

The CDR3 region is CATRQSDRSNEKLFF. In DNA form, the CDR3 reads TGTGCCACCAGACAAAGTGACAGGTCTAATGAAAAACTGTTTTTT. The rearrangement uses TRBV10-3 and TRBJ1-4, with D tentatively TRBD1 (6 bases). Trimming shortened V by 10 bases and J by 3 bases, and 18 bases separated the two germline ends. Germline CDR1 is ENHRY and CDR2 is SYGVKD. This CDR3 has 15 residues.

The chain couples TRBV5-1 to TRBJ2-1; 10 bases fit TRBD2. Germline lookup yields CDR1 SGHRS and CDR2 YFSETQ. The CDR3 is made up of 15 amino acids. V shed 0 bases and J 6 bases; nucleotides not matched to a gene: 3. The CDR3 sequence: CASSLVSGGFNEQFF. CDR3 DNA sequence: TGCGCCAGCAGCTTGGTTAGCGGGGGGTTCAATGAGCAGTTCTTC.